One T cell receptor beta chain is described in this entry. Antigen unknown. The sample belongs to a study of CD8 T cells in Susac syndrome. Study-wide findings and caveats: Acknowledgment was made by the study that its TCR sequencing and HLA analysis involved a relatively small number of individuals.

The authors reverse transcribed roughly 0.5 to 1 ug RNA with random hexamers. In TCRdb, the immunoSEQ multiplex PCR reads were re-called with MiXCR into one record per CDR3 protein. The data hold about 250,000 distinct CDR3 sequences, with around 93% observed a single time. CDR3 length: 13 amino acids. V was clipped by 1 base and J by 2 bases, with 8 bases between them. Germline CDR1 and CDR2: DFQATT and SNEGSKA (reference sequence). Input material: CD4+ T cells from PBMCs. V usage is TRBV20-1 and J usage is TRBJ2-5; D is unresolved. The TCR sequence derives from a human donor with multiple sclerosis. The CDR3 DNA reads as TGCAGTGCTAGAGGTTGGGATCAAGAGACCCAGTACTTC. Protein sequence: CSARGWDQETQYF.